These T cell receptor beta chains were read from a single sample in a study of blood T cell repertoires in COVID-19. Clones were read by immunoSEQ multiplex PCR, and TCRdb kept only the in-frame ones, dropping some. The data hold roughly 200,000 clones, with about 88% observed a single time. The sample consisted of PBMCs or T cells enriched from blood (not recorded which). Receptors originate from a woman aged 30 to 39 who had recovered from COVID-19. Both conserved end residues are part of each CDR3. The order of the fields is D gene, clone size, J gene, V gene, CDR3 protein, CDR3 DNA. D genes are given only for firm matches. Rows give clone size only sometimes, using once, few, many, or a class for an expanded clone.

TRBD1	-	TRBJ2-2	TRBV7-3	CASSLTGGSHTGELFF	TGTGCCAGCAGCCTCACAGGGGGAAGTCACACCGGGGAGCTGTTTTTT
TRBD1	-	TRBJ2-1	TRBV7-7	CASSLGTGFYNEQFF	TGTGCTAGCAGCTTAGGGACAGGGTTCTACAATGAGCAGTTCTTC
TRBD1	once	TRBJ1-5	TRBV19	CASSITGASEPQHF	TGTGCCAGTAGTATCACAGGGGCCTCTGAGCCCCAGCATTTT
-	-	TRBJ2-3	TRBV19	CASSIDSSTDTQYF	TGTGCCAGTAGTATAGATTCAAGCACAGATACGCAGTATTTT
-	once	TRBJ2-2	TRBV7-3	CASSPQGGGDNTGELFF	TGTGCCAGCAGCCCCCAAGGAGGGGGCGATAACACCGGGGAGCTGTTTTTT
-	-	TRBJ2-2	TRBV15	CATSRDSYSKLTGELFF	TGTGCCACCAGCAGAGATTCGTATAGCAAGCTGACCGGGGAGCTGTTTTTT
TRBD2	-	TRBJ2-5	TRBV28	CASSPLAGGWEVTQYF	TGTGCCAGCAGTCCCCTAGCGGGGGGGTGGGAAGTGACCCAGTACTTC
TRBD1	once	TRBJ2-1	TRBV6-2/TRBV6-3	CASSYETGGIYEQFF	TGTGCCAGCAGTTACGAGACAGGGGGAATCTATGAGCAGTTCTTC
TRBD2	-	TRBJ2-1	TRBV2	CASTGTSGGPAPGEQFF	TGTGCCAGCACCGGGACTAGCGGGGGGCCCGCACCAGGAGAGCAGTTCTTC
TRBD1	-	TRBJ1-4	TRBV4-1	CASTGTGVNEKLFF	TGCGCCAGCACCGGGACAGGGGTTAATGAAAAACTGTTTTTT
-	-	TRBJ1-3	TRBV12-5	CASGLGETGNTIYF	TGTGCTAGTGGTTTAGGAGAAACGGGAAACACCATATATTTT
-	-	TRBJ1-6	TRBV7-3	CASSLTGNYNSPLHF	TGTGCCAGCAGCTTAACCGGGAACTATAATTCACCCCTCCACTTT
-	once	TRBJ1-2	TRBV6-5	CASSYSSGRVGYGYTF	TGTGCCAGCAGTTACTCGAGTGGCAGGGTGGGCTATGGCTACACCTTC
-	-	TRBJ1-4	TRBV7-2	CASSLGDTLNEKLFF	TGTGCCAGCAGCTTAGGTGACACTCTTAATGAAAAACTGTTTTTT
TRBD1	-	TRBJ1-3	TRBV7-2	CASSFNRGRGNTIYF	TGTGCCAGCAGCTTTAACAGGGGGCGAGGAAACACCATATATTTT
TRBD1	-	TRBJ1-2	TRBV6-5	CASSRTGNIYGYTF	TGTGCCAGCAGCCGGACAGGCAATATCTATGGCTACACCTTC
-	-	TRBJ2-5	TRBV6-1	CASSEGGPRTQYF	TGTGCCAGCAGTGAAGGCGGGCCCCGGACCCAGTACTTC
-	-	TRBJ1-3	TRBV5-1	CASSLEPTNGNTIYF	TGCGCCAGCAGCTTGGAACCTACCAACGGAAACACCATATATTTT
-	-	TRBJ1-1	TRBV7-9	CASSSSLGEGSEAFF	TGTGCCAGCAGCTCTAGTCTAGGGGAGGGCTCTGAAGCTTTCTTT
-	-	TRBJ2-3	TRBV6-4	CASSDSSGGNTDTQYF	TGTGCCAGCAGTGACTCGAGCGGAGGGAACACAGATACGCAGTATTTT
TRBD1	-	TRBJ2-3	TRBV19	CASSTPPRTGDTDTQYF	TGTGCCAGTAGTACCCCTCCCCGGACAGGAGACACAGATACGCAGTATTTT
TRBD1	-	TRBJ1-4	TRBV7-9	CASSPQGLNEKLFF	TGTGCCAGCAGCCCACAGGGGCTTAATGAAAAACTGTTTTTT
TRBD1	few	TRBJ1-3	TRBV5-1	CASSTGTGRSGNTIYF	TGCGCCAGCAGCACCGGGACAGGGAGGTCAGGAAACACCATATATTTT
TRBD1	-	TRBJ1-6	TRBV19	CASSEDRGAYNSPLHF	TGTGCCAGTAGTGAGGACAGGGGTGCCTATAATTCACCCCTCCACTTT
-	once	TRBJ1-1	TRBV6-5	CASRPKVGLTEAFF	TGTGCCAGCAGACCGAAGGTGGGGCTCACTGAAGCTTTCTTT
-	-	TRBJ2-6	TRBV5-8	CASSFGRYGANVLTF	TGTGCCAGCAGCTTTGGGAGGTACGGGGCCAACGTCCTGACTTTC
-	-	TRBJ2-1	TRBV4-1	CASSQDIRGEQFF	TGCGCCAGCAGCCAAGATATCAGGGGTGAGCAGTTCTTC
TRBD2	-	TRBJ2-2	TRBV18	CASSPVTGGYTGELFF	TGTGCCAGCTCACCAGTGACGGGGGGATACACCGGGGAGCTGTTTTTT
-	-	TRBJ1-1	TRBV12-3/TRBV12-4	CASSFRGGEAFF	TGTGCCAGCAGTTTCAGGGGTGGTGAAGCTTTCTTT
-	-	TRBJ2-7	TRBV11-2	CASSPTTENYEQYF	TGTGCCAGCAGCCCAACGACAGAGAACTACGAGCAGTACTTC
-	-	TRBJ1-2	TRBV11-2	CASSTYGGGNYGYTF	TGTGCCAGCAGCACGTACGGGGGGGGTAATTACGGCTACACCTTC
TRBD1	-	TRBJ1-2	TRBV7-9	CASSPGTGGNYGYTF	TGTGCCAGCAGCCCAGGGACAGGGGGAAACTATGGCTACACCTTC
-	-	TRBJ1-3	TRBV10-3	CAISTQGEAGNTIYF	TGTGCCATCAGTACACAGGGTGAGGCTGGAAACACCATATATTTT
-	-	TRBJ1-1	TRBV19	CATTGHKAFF	TGTGCCACCACGGGACATAAAGCTTTCTTT
TRBD1	-	TRBJ2-5	TRBV2	CATRTGGQETQYF	TGTGCCACCCGGACAGGGGGACAAGAGACCCAGTACTTC
TRBD2	-	TRBJ2-2	TRBV3-1/TRBV3-2	CASRPLRLAGEEVGELFF	TGTGCCAGCAGACCCCTCCGACTAGCGGGGGAGGAGGTCGGGGAGCTGTTTTTT
TRBD1	-	TRBJ1-6	TRBV7-3	CASSSTGASPLHF	TGTGCCAGCAGCTCCACAGGGGCTTCACCCCTCCACTTT
-	-	TRBJ2-3	TRBV5-4	CASSLVATRTDTQYF	TGTGCCAGCAGCTTGGTAGCCACCCGCACAGATACGCAGTATTTT
TRBD2	once	TRBJ2-4	TRBV4-3	CASSQAASGDDIQYF	TGCGCCAGCAGCCAAGCTGCTAGCGGGGACGACATTCAGTACTTC
TRBD1	-	TRBJ2-5	TRBV12-3/TRBV12-4	CASSKDREETQYF	TGTGCCAGCAGTAAAGACAGGGAAGAGACCCAGTACTTC
-	-	TRBJ1-5	TRBV5-1	CASSFAGDQPQHF	TGCGCCAGCAGCTTTGCGGGCGATCAGCCCCAGCATTTT
-	once	TRBJ1-2	TRBV4-3	CASSQVDGGVNYGYTF	TGCGCCAGCAGCCAAGTAGACGGGGGGGTTAACTATGGCTACACCTTC
TRBD2	-	TRBJ2-5	TRBV15	CATSRDGLASLGFETQYF	TGTGCCACCAGCAGAGACGGACTAGCGAGCCTTGGGTTTGAGACCCAGTACTTC
TRBD1	-	TRBJ1-1	TRBV19	CASSITGVDTEAFF	TGTGCCAGTAGTATAACAGGGGTGGACACTGAAGCTTTCTTT
-	-	TRBJ1-3	TRBV7-9	CASSPTYPSGNTIYF	TGTGCCAGCAGCCCGACATACCCCTCTGGAAACACCATATATTTT
TRBD2	-	TRBJ2-6	TRBV9	CASSEGTSGSSGANVLTF	TGTGCCAGCAGCGAAGGGACTAGCGGAAGCTCTGGGGCCAACGTCCTGACTTTC
-	-	TRBJ1-4	TRBV5-1	CASSFLQGTTNEKLFF	TGCGCCAGCAGCTTCCTACAGGGCACAACTAATGAAAAACTGTTTTTT
TRBD1	once	TRBJ2-6	TRBV5-8	CASSLGQGSGANVLTF	TGTGCCAGCAGCTTGGGACAGGGGTCTGGGGCCAACGTCCTGACTTTC
TRBD1	-	TRBJ1-2	TRBV4-2	CASSQLPGQDLYGYTF	TGTGCCAGCAGCCAACTACCGGGACAGGACCTCTATGGCTACACCTTC
-	-	TRBJ1-5	TRBV19	CATSGQISNQPQHF	TGTGCCACCTCAGGACAAATCAGCAATCAGCCCCAGCATTTT
-	once	TRBJ2-2	TRBV5-4	CASSSPGGPNTGELFF	TGTGCCAGCAGCTCCCCCGGGGGGCCGAACACCGGGGAGCTGTTTTTT
TRBD1	-	TRBJ2-1	TRBV4-3	CASSHGQGAGNEQFF	TGCGCCAGCAGCCACGGACAGGGGGCAGGCAATGAGCAGTTCTTC
TRBD1	once	TRBJ1-2	TRBV7-8	CASSIQGRDYGYTF	TGTGCCAGCAGCATACAGGGGCGGGACTATGGCTACACCTTC